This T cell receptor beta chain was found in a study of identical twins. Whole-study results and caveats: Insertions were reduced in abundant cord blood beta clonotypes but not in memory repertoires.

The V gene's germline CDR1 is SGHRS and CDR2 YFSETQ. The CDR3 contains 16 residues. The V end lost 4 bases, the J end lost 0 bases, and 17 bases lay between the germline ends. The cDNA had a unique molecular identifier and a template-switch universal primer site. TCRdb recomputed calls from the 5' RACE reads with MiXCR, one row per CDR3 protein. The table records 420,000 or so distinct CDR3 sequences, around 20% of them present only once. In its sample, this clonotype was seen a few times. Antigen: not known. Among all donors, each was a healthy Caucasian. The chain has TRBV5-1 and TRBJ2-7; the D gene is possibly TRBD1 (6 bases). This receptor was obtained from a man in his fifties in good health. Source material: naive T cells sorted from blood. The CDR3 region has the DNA TGCGCCAGCAGCACGGAAACAGGGCTGAGCTCCTACGAGCAGTACTTC. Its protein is CASSTETGLSSYEQYF.